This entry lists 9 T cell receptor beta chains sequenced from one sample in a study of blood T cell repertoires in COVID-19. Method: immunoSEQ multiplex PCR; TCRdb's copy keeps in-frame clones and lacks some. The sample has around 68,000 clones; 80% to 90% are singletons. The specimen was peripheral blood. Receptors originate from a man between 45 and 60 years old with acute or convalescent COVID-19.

The CDR3 protein is CARGSYNEQFF. CDR3 in DNA: TGTGCCCGAGGGTCCTACAATGAGCAGTTCTTC. J is TRBJ2-1 and V is TRBV30, with D possibly being TRBD2 (5 bases). CDR3 length: 11 residues. V shed 8 bases and J shed 1 base, with 6 bases lying between them. CDR1 and CDR2 from the germline V gene are GTSNPN and SVGIG (reference sequence).

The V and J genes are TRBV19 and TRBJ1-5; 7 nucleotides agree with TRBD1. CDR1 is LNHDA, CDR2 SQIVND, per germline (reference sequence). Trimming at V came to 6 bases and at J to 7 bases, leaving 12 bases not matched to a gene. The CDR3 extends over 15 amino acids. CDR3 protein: CASRNNRGSEQPQHF. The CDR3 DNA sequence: TGTGCCAGTAGGAACAACAGGGGTTCGGAACAGCCCCAGCATTTT.

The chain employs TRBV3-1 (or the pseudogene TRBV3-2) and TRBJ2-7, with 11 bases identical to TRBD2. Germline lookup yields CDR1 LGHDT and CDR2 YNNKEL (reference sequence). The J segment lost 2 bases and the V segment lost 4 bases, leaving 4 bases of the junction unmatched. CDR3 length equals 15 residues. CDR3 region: CASSPKLAGAYEQYF. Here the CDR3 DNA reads TGTGCCAGCAGCCCAAAACTAGCGGGAGCCTACGAGCAGTACTTC.

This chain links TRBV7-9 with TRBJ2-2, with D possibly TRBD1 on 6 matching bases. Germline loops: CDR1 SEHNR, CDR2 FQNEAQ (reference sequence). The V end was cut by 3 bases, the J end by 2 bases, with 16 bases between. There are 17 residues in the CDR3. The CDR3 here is CASSFRLRDTNTGELFF. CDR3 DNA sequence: TGTGCCAGCAGCTTCCGCCTAAGGGACACCAACACCGGGGAGCTGTTTTTT.

CDR3 sequence reads: CATSSPLLFAGELFF. Here the CDR3 DNA reads TGTGCCACCAGCTCCCCGTTATTGTTTGCCGGGGAGCTGTTTTTT. This chain uses TRBV24-1 with TRBJ2-2; D is ambiguous. The CDR3 runs to 15 residues. Germline V gives CDR1 KGHDR, CDR2 SFDVKD. Trimming removed 7 bases at V and 6 bases at J, with 17 bases between.

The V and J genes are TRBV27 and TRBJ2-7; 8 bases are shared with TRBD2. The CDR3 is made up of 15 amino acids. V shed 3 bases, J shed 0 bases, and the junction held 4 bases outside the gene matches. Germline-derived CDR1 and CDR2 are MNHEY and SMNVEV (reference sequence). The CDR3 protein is CASSFKRGFSYEQYF. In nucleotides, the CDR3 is TGTGCCAGCAGTTTCAAGCGGGGGTTCTCCTACGAGCAGTACTTC.

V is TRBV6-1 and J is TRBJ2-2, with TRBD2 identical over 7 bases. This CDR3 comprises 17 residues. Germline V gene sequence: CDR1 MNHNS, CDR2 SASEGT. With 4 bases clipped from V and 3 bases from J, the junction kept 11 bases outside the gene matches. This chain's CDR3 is CASSVRNPGLYTGELFF. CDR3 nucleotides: TGTGCCAGCAGTGTTCGTAACCCGGGACTATACACCGGGGAGCTGTTTTTT.

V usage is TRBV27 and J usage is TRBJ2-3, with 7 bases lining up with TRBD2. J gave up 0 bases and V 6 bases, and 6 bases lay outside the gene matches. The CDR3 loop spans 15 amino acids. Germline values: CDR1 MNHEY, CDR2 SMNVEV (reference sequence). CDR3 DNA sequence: TGTGCCAGCAGCCTAGCGGACGCTAGCACAGATACGCAGTATTTT. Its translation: CASSLADASTDTQYF.

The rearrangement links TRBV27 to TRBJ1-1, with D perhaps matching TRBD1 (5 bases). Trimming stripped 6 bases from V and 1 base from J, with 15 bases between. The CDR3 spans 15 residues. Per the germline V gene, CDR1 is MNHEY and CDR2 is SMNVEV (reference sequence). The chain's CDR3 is CASRVRDLENTEAFF. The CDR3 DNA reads TGTGCCAGCAGAGTCCGGGACTTAGAGAACACTGAAGCTTTCTTT.